This T cell receptor beta chain derives from a study of post-analysis software for immune sequencing data. Study results and limitations: Compared with controls, patients showed significantly lower normalized Chao1 diversity. Pronounced co-clustering by F measure was evident among identically batched samples.

Remarks on this clonotype: The antigen remains unidentified.

TCR beta cDNA libraries had unique molecular identifiers. Out of roughly 0.85 to 11 million T cells, about 510,000 cDNA molecules were generated. MiXCR, run by TCRdb on the PCR reads, gives a single entry per CDR3 protein. The repertoire includes hundreds of thousands of distinct CDR3 sequences, about 27% of them detected once, and about 0.5% sits in the top ten. Material for sequencing was blood. The origin of this receptor is a girl aged 5 to 17 with multiple sclerosis.

CDR3 sequence: CASSQPLTGWETQYF. The CDR3 nucleotides are TGCGCCAGCAGCCAACCGCTCACAGGCTGGGAGACCCAGTACTTC. This sequence joins TRBV4-1 and TRBJ2-7; weak D call: TRBD1 (5 bases). The J call is doubtful: the DNA matches TRBJ2-5 better. The CDR3 totals 15 residues. The germline gives CDR1 MGHRA, CDR2 YSYEKL.